Listed here is a single T cell receptor (beta chain). CDR3 size: 14 residues. Germline CDR1 is LNHDA and CDR2 is SQIVND (reference sequence). Unmatched junction bases numbered 6, after V lost 6 bases and J lost 4 bases. The data were obtained in a study of T cell responses to AZD1222 COVID-19 vaccine. Clones were sequenced by immunoSEQ multiplex PCR, and TCRdb holds only the in-frame ones, with some missing. This sample has about 110,000 clones, with roughly 90% found just once. This clonotype was obtained from an adult in good health. The V and J genes are TRBV19 and TRBJ1-5; 7 nucleotides match TRBD1. Sequenced here: peripheral blood, sampled on day 0 of AZD1222 vaccination. The CDR3 reads CASRWGTANQPQHF. CDR3 coding DNA: TGTGCCAGTAGGTGGGGGACAGCGAATCAGCCCCAGCATTTT.